The sequence of this TCR beta chain was determined in a study of shared clonotypes between healthy human individuals. The CDR3 covers 14 residues. Germline values: CDR1 SQVTM, CDR2 ANQGSEA. Profiled with immunoSEQ multiplex PCR; TCRdb holds only in-frame clones, not every one. This table holds 470,000 or so clones, 81% found once. Notes on the study in general: Sampling covered nothing but blood. Tissue TCR repertoires likely differ from those found in blood. In having few donors, the study represented limited genetic and exposure-history diversity.

In regard to this clone: Its antigen is undetermined. A read error is likely here: a far larger clone is one base away.

For genomic DNA, unsorted samples relied on approximately 100 million PBMCs. Sequences were obtained from PBMCs. The chain is built from TRBV29-1 and TRBJ2-2; TRBD1 agrees at 11 bases. The TCR was taken from a woman in her forties in good health. Some clones in this sample may be carry-over from other donors' samples. CDR3 residues: CSVGTGGNTGELLF. CDR3 nucleotides: TGCAGCGTCGGGACAGGGGGGAACACCGGGGAGCTGCTTTTT.